These 29 T cell receptor beta chains came from one sample sequenced in a study of T cells in Graves' hyperthyroidism and ophthalmopathy. What was amplified from RNA transcripts were TCR beta CDR3 regions. During a first-round RT-PCR of the TCR CDR3, the HTBI primer set was used. In TCRdb, the multiplex PCR reads were re-called with MiXCR into one record per CDR3 protein. The sample shows 300,000 to 400,000 distinct CDR3 sequences, approximately 14% of them seen only once. The sequenced sample consisted of blood. All receptors come from a woman younger than 45 with Graves' ophthalmopathy.

There are many counts of this clonotype. This sequence joins TRBV7-9 and TRBJ2-1; D may be TRBD2 (6 bases). The CDR3 is 16 amino acids. The germline gives CDR1 SEHNR, CDR2 FQNEAQ (reference sequence). With 8 bases removed from V and 0 bases from J, the gap between germline ends came to 17 bases. CDR3 protein: CASAGRAGTSYNEQFF. The DNA of the CDR3 is TGTGCCAGCGCCGGCCGGGCGGGGACCTCCTACAATGAGCAGTTCTTC.

This clonotype has a count of ten or more. The chain is built from TRBV12-3 or TRBV12-4 and TRBJ2-7; D call uncertain. The CDR3 consists of 15 residues. Trimming stripped 4 bases from V and 0 bases from J, with 13 bases between. CDR3 amino acids: CASSSTTLSSYEQYF. The CDR3 nucleotides are TGTGCCAGCAGTTCAACGACGCTGAGCTCCTACGAGCAGTACTTC.

This clonotype was seen repeatedly, ten times or more. The chain links TRBV9 to TRBJ2-7; D is perhaps TRBD2 (6 bases). Germline CDR1 and CDR2: SGDLS and YYNGEE. The V end lost 3 bases, the J end lost 4 bases, and 11 bases lay between the germline ends. The CDR3 is 13 residues long. The CDR3 loop is CASSAGDRYEQYF. The CDR3 DNA sequence: TGTGCCAGCAGCGCGGGGGATCGTTACGAGCAGTACTTC.

In this sample, this clonotype turned up many times. This chain connects TRBV3-1 to TRBJ1-3, with 9 bases matching TRBD1. The germline V gene encodes CDR1 LGHDT and CDR2 YNNKEL (reference sequence). The V segment lost 5 bases and the J segment 3 bases; nucleotides outside the gene matches: 5. The CDR3 runs 15 residues. The CDR3 bases are TGTGCCAGCAGCACGAACAGGGGGCGTGGAAACACCATATATTTT. This gives the protein CASSTNRGRGNTIYF.

The V call is TRBV28, the J call TRBJ2-3; 11 bases map to TRBD2. In germline, CDR1 is MDHEN, CDR2 SYDVKM. With V trimmed by 4 bases and J by 2 bases, 5 bases remained unmatched. The CDR3 loop spans 16 amino acids. The CDR3 here is CASSSLAGGTTDTQYF. CDR3 in DNA: TGTGCCAGCAGTTCGCTAGCGGGGGGAACCACAGATACGCAGTATTTT.

This clonotype was observed a handful of times. The V and J genes are TRBV5-6 and TRBJ2-3; D unresolved. V was shortened by 1 base and J by 7 bases, with 10 bases between the two germline ends. The V gene's germline CDR1 is SGHDT and CDR2 YYEEEE. The CDR3 has 13 residues. The CDR3 spells CASSLNDINTQYF. CDR3 in DNA: TGTGCCAGCAGCTTGAACGACATAAATACGCAGTATTTT.

This clonotype occurred many times. V usage is TRBV28 and J usage is TRBJ2-1, with TRBD1 identical over 7 bases. The CDR3 contains 16 residues. CDR1 and CDR2 from the germline V gene are MDHEN and SYDVKM. J gave up 2 bases and V 2 bases, and 6 bases lay outside the gene matches. DNA of the CDR3: TGTGCCAGCAGTTTAACCAGACAGGGCACCTACAATGAGCAGTTCTTC. It encodes CASSLTRQGTYNEQFF.

In DNA, the CDR3 is TGTGCCAGCAGCGTAGGGGGGGGGCCAGGAGGTGAGCAGTTCTTC. As protein: CASSVGGGPGGEQFF. The V and J genes are TRBV9 and TRBJ2-1; possibly TRBD2 for D (7 bases). Germline loops: CDR1 SGDLS, CDR2 YYNGEE. Trimming left V 0 bases short and J 9 bases short, with 16 bases between. The CDR3 spans 15 residues.

This clonotype has at least ten counts. This rearrangement joins TRBV27 to TRBJ1-5; maybe TRBD1 (5 bases). CDR1 is MNHEY and CDR2 is SMNVEV in the germline V gene (reference sequence). Trimming removed 6 bases from V and 3 bases from J, with 9 bases in between. The CDR3 covers 13 residues. CDR3 bases: TGTGCCAGCAGCACTGGGGCCAATCAGCCCCAGCATTTT. Translating gives CASSTGANQPQHF.

This clonotype was observed at least ten times. The chain links TRBV6-1 to TRBJ2-1; D is ambiguous. Germline V CDR1 and CDR2: MNHNS, SASEGT. The CDR3 runs to 11 residues. V dropped 10 bases and J dropped 7 bases, with 11 bases sitting between them. The CDR3 region has the DNA TGTGCCACCAAAAGGGTAAATGAGCAGTTCTTC. Translation gives CATKRVNEQFF.

This clonotype was observed many times. This chain links TRBV7-9 with TRBJ1-1; D ambiguous. The CDR3 runs to 14 residues. The V gene lost 4 bases and the J gene lost 5 bases, with 14 bases spanning the gap. CDR1 and CDR2 (germline): SEHNR, FQNEAQ (reference sequence). The CDR3 DNA reads TGTGCCAGCAGCTCCAAGAGTTTGCGGACTGAAGCTTTCTTT. Translating gives CASSSKSLRTEAFF.

In its sample, this clonotype was seen many times. This chain uses TRBV5-1 with TRBJ2-3; D not certain. This CDR3 is 15 amino acids long. CDR1 is SGHRS, CDR2 YFSETQ, per germline. Between the trimmed V and J ends, which lost 1 base and 0 bases, there was a span of 9 bases. DNA of the CDR3: TGCGCCAGCAGCTTGTCAGTTGTCAGCACAGATACGCAGTATTTT. Translation gives CASSLSVVSTDTQYF.

This clonotype has at least ten counts. The rearrangement joins TRBV5-1 to TRBJ2-1; 10 bases agree with TRBD2. Germline loops: CDR1 SGHRS, CDR2 YFSETQ. The CDR3 contains 17 residues. V lost 1 base, J lost 0 bases, and 4 bases stayed unmatched. CDR3 sequence reads: CASSLTSGVNSYNEQFF. The DNA for the CDR3 is TGCGCCAGCAGCTTGACTAGCGGGGTAAACTCCTACAATGAGCAGTTCTTC. The full variable domain, rest sourced from reference TRBV5-1 and TRBJ2-1, is KAGVTQTPRYLIKTRGQQVTLSCSPISGHRSVSWYQQTPGQGLQFLFEYFSETQRNKGNFPGRFSGRQFSNSRSEMNVSTLELGDSALYLCASSLTSGVNSYNEQFFGPGTRLTVL.

V is TRBV7-3 and J is TRBJ2-7; D possibly corresponds to TRBD2 (6 bases). Per the germline V gene, CDR1 is SGHTA and CDR2 is FQGTGA. The CDR3 spans 14 residues. V lost 4 bases and J lost 3, with 13 bases in between. The CDR3 coding sequence is TGTGCCAGCAGCTCGTCCCCGGGAGACTACGAGCAGTACTTC. Its protein product is CASSSSPGDYEQYF.

This clonotype was detected many times. The chain is built from TRBV28 and TRBJ1-4; TRBD1 agrees at 11 bases. Looked up from germline, CDR1 is MDHEN and CDR2 is SYDVKM. The ends lost 4 bases at V and 10 bases at J; junction bases unmatched: 20. The CDR3 spans 19 residues. The CDR3 DNA is TGTGCCAGCAGTTCCCCCGGACAGGGGGCAATCTTAGTGTCCGGAAAACTGTTTTTT. Its protein is CASSSPGQGAILVSGKLFF. The whole variable domain, filled in from reference TRBV28 and TRBJ1-4, reads DVKVTQSSRYLVKRTGEKVFLECVQDMDHENMFWYRQDPGLGLRLIYFSYDVKMKEKGDIPEGYSVSREKKERFSLILESASTNQTSMYLCASSSPGQGAILVSGKLFFGSGTQLSVL.

This clonotype was seen ten or more times. The chain uses TRBV13 and TRBJ2-7; D is possibly TRBD1 (6 bases). Per germline, CDR1 PRHDT and CDR2 FYEKMQ (reference sequence). The V gene lost 5 bases and the J gene lost 6 bases, with 20 bases spanning the gap. The CDR3 is 15 residues long. This CDR3 reads CASSRTGTTIFEQYF. CDR3 nucleotides: TGTGCCAGCAGCCGAACCGGGACAACCATTTTCGAGCAGTACTTC.

In this sample, this clonotype turned up many times. This rearrangement joins TRBV28 to TRBJ2-3; D may match TRBD1 or TRBD2 (5 bases each). V shed 5 bases and J shed 5 bases, with 14 bases lying between them. The CDR3 loop spans 14 amino acids. Germline values: CDR1 MDHEN, CDR2 SYDVKM. Written as DNA, the CDR3 is TGTGCCAGCAGTAGGGCCGGGGCGGGAGATACGCAGTATTTT. Amino acids: CASSRAGAGDTQYF.

This clonotype was seen many times. The chain has TRBV7-3 and TRBJ2-1; 12 bases align to TRBD1. The CDR3 has 17 residues. V shed 5 bases and J 7 bases; nucleotides not matched to a gene: 12. Germline V gene data show CDR1 as SGHTA and CDR2 as FQGTGA. The CDR3 region is CASSPNGGTGGQNEQFF. For the CDR3, the DNA is TGTGCCAGCAGCCCCAATGGGGGGACAGGGGGCCAAAATGAGCAGTTCTTC.

This clonotype was detected many times. The V and J genes are TRBV6-1 and TRBJ1-1; D not certain. The V gene's germline CDR1 is MNHNS and CDR2 SASEGT. The V end lost 7 bases, the J end lost 3 bases, and 12 bases lay between the germline ends. CDR3 length equals 13 residues. As DNA, the CDR3 is TGTGCCAGCACCCCCCGGGGATACACTGAAGCTTTCTTT. Its protein product is CASTPRGYTEAFF.

The table lists this clonotype with many counts. V is TRBV20-1 and J is TRBJ1-2; 7 bases are a match to TRBD1. Looked up from germline, CDR1 is DFQATT and CDR2 is SNEGSKA (reference sequence). CDR3 size: 18 residues. V lost 0 bases to trimming and J lost 3 bases; unmatched junction nucleotides: 16. Here the CDR3 DNA reads TGCAGTGCTAGAGACAGATTCCCTACAGGGGCGGGAGACTATGGCTACACCTTC. Amino acids: CSARDRFPTGAGDYGYTF.

This chain joins TRBV5-8 and TRBJ2-7; 9 bases line up with TRBD2. CDR1 and CDR2 (germline): SGHTS, YDEGEE. CDR3 length: 14 amino acids. V was pared by 0 bases and J by 7 bases, with 5 bases of the junction left unmatched. CDR3 DNA sequence: TGTGCCAGCAGCTTGGAATTAGCGGGGGTAGAGCAGTACTTC. Its protein product is CASSLELAGVEQYF.

This clonotype has a count of ten or more. The chain uses TRBV7-2 and TRBJ1-5, with TRBD1 matching over 7 bases. The germline CDR1 and CDR2 sequences are SGHTA and FQGNSA. The CDR3 extends over 18 amino acids. Germline trimming cut 3 bases from V and 3 bases from J; bases unmatched to any gene: 14. DNA for the CDR3: TGTGCCAGCAGCTTCCAACGACAGGGTAATTTTATCAATCAGCCCCAGCATTTT. Amino acids: CASSFQRQGNFINQPQHF.

Concerning this clonotype itself: Given a much more abundant clone one base away, this may be a read error. The chain has TRBV30 and TRBJ2-5, with D tentatively TRBD1 or TRBD2 (6 bases each). V dropped 0 bases and J dropped 12 bases, with 14 bases sitting between them. The CDR3 is 12 residues long. Germline values: CDR1 GTSNPN, CDR2 SVGIG (reference sequence). The CDR3 region has the DNA TGTGCCTGGAGTGTGGGGGGCGGAATGGAGTACTTC. Translating it yields CAWSVGGGMEYF.

In this sample, this clonotype turned up many times. This chain links TRBV6-1 with TRBJ1-5; maybe TRBD1 (5 bases). Trimming removed 6 bases at V and 6 bases at J, with 21 bases between. CDR3 size: 16 residues. Germline assignment: CDR1 MNHNS and CDR2 SASEGT. The CDR3 sequence is CASRPSGQGRSQPQHF. As DNA, the CDR3 is TGTGCCAGCAGGCCCTCCGGGCAGGGAAGAAGTCAGCCCCAGCATTTT.

This clonotype was recorded at least ten times. The V gene is TRBV20-1, the J gene TRBJ2-7; no definite D call. V was shortened by 6 bases and J by 5 bases, with 8 bases between the two germline ends. From germline, CDR1 is DFQATT and CDR2 SNEGSKA (reference sequence). CDR3 length equals 10 residues. CDR3 DNA sequence: TGCAGTGCCACAGATGACGAGCAGTACTTC. It is translated as CSATDDEQYF.

The gene calls are TRBV6-2 or TRBV6-3 and TRBJ1-1; D unresolved. CDR1 MNHEY and CDR2 SVGEGT come from the germline V gene. V was cut by 4 bases and J by 4 bases, with 4 bases left in between. This CDR3 comprises 11 residues. The CDR3 DNA is TGTGCCAGCAGTTCCCGCACTGAAGCTTTCTTT. It is translated as CASSSRTEAFF.

A few counts support this clonotype. A much larger clone lies a single base off, so this may be a read error. Without the conserved terminal phenylalanine or tryptophan, this CDR3 likely stems from a read error. V and J are TRBV5-1 and TRBJ2-5, with a weak D call TRBD2 (6 bases). Trimming left V 4 bases short and J 4 bases short, with 14 bases between. CDR3 length: 14 amino acids. CDR1 and CDR2 from the germline V gene are SGHRS and YFSETQ. CDR3 nucleotides: TGCGCCAGCAGCCTCCTATTGGAGGGAGAGACCCAGTACCTC. The encoded protein is CASSLLLEGETQYL.

The chain recombines TRBV6-1 with TRBJ1-5; TRBD1 agrees at 7 bases. The ends lost 5 bases at V and 4 bases at J; junction bases unmatched: 11. The germline V gene has CDR1 MNHNS and CDR2 SASEGT. The CDR3 has 16 amino acids. As DNA, the CDR3 is TGTGCCAGCAGTCTCACCACAGGGGTCCGGAATCAGCCCCAGCATTTT. Protein product: CASSLTTGVRNQPQHF.

This clonotype was picked up many times. V and J are TRBV6-1 and TRBJ2-1, with TRBD1 matching 7 bases. CDR1 MNHNS and CDR2 SASEGT come from the germline V gene. This CDR3 contains 15 residues. V lost 5 bases, J lost 5 bases, and 9 bases stayed unmatched. CDR3: CASSNRDRGNNEQFF. In DNA form, the CDR3 reads TGTGCCAGCAGTAACCGGGACAGAGGTAACAATGAGCAGTTCTTC.